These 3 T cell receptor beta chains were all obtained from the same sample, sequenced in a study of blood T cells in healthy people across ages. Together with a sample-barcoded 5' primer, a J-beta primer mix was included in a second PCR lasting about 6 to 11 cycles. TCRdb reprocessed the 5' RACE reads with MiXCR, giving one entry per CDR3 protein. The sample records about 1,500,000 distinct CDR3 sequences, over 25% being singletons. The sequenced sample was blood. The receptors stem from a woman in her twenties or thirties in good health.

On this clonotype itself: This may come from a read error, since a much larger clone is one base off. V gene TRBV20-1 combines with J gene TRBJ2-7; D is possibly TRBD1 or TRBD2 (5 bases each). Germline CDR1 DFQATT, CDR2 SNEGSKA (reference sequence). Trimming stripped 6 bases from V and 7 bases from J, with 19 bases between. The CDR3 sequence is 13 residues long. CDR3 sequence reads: CSAPRGGWNEQYF. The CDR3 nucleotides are TGCAGTGCCCCCCGTGGGGGATGGAATGAGCAGTACTTC.

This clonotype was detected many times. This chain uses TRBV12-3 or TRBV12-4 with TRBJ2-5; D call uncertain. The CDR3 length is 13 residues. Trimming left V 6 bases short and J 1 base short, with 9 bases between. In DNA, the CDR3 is TGTGCCAGCAGATGGGGTACCCAAGAGACCCAGTACTTC. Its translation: CASRWGTQETQYF.

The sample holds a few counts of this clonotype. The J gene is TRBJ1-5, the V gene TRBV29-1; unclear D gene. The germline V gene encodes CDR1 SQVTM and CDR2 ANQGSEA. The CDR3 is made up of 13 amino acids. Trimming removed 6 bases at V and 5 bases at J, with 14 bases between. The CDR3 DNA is TGCAGCGTGCCGACCGGGGAAGATCAGCCCCAGCATTTT. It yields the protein CSVPTGEDQPQHF. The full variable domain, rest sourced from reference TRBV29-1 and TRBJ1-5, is SAVISQKPSRDICQRGTSLTIQCQVDSQVTMMFWYRQQPGQSLTLIATANQGSEATYESGFVIDKFPISRPNLTFSTLTVSNMSPEDSSIYLCSVPTGEDQPQHFGDGTRLSIL.